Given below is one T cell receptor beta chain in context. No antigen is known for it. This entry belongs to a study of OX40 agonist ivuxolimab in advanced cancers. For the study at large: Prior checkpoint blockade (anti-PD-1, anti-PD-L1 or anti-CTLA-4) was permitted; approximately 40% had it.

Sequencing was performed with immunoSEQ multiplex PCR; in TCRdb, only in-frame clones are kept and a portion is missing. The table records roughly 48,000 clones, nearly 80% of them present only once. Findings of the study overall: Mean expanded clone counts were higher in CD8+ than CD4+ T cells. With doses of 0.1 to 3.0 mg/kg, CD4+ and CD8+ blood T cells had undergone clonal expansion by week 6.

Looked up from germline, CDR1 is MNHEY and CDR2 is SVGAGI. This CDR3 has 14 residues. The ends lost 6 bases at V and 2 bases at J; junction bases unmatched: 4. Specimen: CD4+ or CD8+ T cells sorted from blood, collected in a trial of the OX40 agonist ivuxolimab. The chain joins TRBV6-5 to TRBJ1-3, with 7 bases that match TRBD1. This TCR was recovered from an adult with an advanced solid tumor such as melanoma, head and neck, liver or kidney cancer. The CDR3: CASREGTAGNTIYF. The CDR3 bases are TGTGCCAGCAGGGAAGGGACAGCTGGAAACACCATATATTTT.